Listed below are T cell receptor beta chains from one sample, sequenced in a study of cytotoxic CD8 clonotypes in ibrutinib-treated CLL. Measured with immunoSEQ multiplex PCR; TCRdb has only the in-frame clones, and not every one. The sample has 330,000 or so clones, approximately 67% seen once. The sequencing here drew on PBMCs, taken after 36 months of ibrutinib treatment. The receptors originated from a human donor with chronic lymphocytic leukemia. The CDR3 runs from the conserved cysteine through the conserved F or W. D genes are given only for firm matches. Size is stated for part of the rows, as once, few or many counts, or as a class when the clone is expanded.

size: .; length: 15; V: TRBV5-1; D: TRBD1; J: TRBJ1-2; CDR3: CASSWDRDYPNGYTF; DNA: TGCGCCAGCAGCTGGGACAGGGATTATCCCAATGGCTACACCTTC
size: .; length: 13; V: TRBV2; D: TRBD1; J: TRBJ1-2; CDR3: CASREQGRNGYTF; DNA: TGTGCCAGCAGGGAACAGGGGAGGAATGGCTACACCTTC
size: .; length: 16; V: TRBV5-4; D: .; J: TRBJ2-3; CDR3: CASSPARGRSTDTQYF; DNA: TGTGCCAGCAGCCCCGCGCGAGGCAGAAGCACAGATACGCAGTATTTT
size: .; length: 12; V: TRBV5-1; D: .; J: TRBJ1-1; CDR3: CASSFGTPEAFF; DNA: TGCGCCAGCAGCTTTGGGACACCTGAAGCTTTCTTT
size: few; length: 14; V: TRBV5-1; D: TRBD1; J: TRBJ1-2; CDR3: CASSLPGTGHGYTF; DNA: TGCGCCAGCAGCTTGCCAGGGACAGGTCATGGCTACACCTTC
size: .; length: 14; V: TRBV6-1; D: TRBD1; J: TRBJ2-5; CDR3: CASKQGPLQETQYF; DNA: TGTGCCAGCAAACAGGGGCCCCTTCAAGAGACCCAGTACTTC
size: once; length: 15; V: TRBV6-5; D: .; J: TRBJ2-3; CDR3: CASSYQNGRTDTQYF; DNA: TGTGCCAGCAGTTACCAAAACGGACGCACAGATACGCAGTATTTT
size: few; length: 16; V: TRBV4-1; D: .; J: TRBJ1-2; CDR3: CASSQDQAGAGYGYTF; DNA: TGCGCCAGCAGCCAAGATCAGGCGGGGGCGGGCTATGGCTACACCTTC
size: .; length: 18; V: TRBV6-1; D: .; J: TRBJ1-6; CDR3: CASSEPYSPSSYNSPLHF; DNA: TGTGCCAGCAGTGAACCCTACAGCCCGAGCTCCTATAATTCACCCCTCCACTTT
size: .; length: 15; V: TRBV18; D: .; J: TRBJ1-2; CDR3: CASSPLGDYSYGYTF; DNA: TGTGCCAGCTCACCACTAGGGGACTACTCTTATGGCTACACCTTC
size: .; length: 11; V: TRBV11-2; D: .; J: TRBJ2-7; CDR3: CASRRQWEQYF; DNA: TGTGCCAGCAGAAGGCAGTGGGAGCAGTACTTC
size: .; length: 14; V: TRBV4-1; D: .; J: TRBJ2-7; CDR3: CASSKGTDSYEQYF; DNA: TGCGCCAGCAGTAAAGGGACCGATTCCTACGAGCAGTACTTC
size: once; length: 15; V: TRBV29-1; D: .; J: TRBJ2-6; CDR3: CSPQAHERSANVLTF; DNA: TGCAGCCCCCAGGCACATGAGAGGTCGGCCAACGTCCTGACTTTC
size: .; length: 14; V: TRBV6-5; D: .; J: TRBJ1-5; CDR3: CASSLWGVNQPQHF; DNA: TGTGCCAGCAGTCTCTGGGGGGTCAATCAGCCCCAGCATTTT
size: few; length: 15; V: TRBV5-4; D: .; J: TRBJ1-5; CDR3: CASSRNGDSNQPQHF; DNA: TGTGCCAGCAGCAGGAACGGGGATAGCAATCAGCCCCAGCATTTT
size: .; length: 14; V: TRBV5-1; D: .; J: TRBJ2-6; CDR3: CASSKRAGANVLTF; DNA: TGCGCCAGCTCAAAGAGAGCTGGGGCCAACGTCCTGACTTTC
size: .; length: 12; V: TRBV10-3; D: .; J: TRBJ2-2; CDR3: CAISEDPGELFF; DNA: TGTGCCATCAGTGAAGACCCCGGGGAGCTGTTTTTT
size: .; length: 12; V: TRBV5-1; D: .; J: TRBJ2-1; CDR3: CASSSIHNEQFF; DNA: TGCGCCAGCAGCTCCATCCACAATGAGCAGTTCTTC
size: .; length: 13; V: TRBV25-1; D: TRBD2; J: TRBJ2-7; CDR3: CASSEWGGYEQYF; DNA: TGTGCCAGCAGTGAATGGGGAGGGTACGAGCAGTACTTC
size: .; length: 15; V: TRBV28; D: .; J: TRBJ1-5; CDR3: CASSPAGRPNQPQHF; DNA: TGTGCCAGCAGTCCCGCCGGGAGGCCGAATCAGCCCCAGCATTTT
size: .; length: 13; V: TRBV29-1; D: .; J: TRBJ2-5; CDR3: CSVEPTGARTQYF; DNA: TGCAGCGTTGAACCCACGGGGGCACGGACCCAGTACTTC
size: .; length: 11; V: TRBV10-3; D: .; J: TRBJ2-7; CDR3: CAISPGNEQYF; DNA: TGTGCCATCAGTCCAGGGAACGAGCAGTACTTC
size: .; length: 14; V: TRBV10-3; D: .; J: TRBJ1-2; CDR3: CAISESGVNYGYTF; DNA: TGTGCCATCAGTGAGTCTGGGGTAAACTATGGCTACACCTTC
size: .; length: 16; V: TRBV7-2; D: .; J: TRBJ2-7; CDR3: CASSLAWARVGYEQYF; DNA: TGTGCCAGCAGCTTAGCGTGGGCCAGGGTGGGATACGAGCAGTACTTC
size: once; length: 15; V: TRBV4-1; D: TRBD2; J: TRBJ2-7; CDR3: CASSQSGTSGNEQYF; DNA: TGCGCCAGCAGCCAATCCGGGACTAGCGGGAACGAGCAGTACTTC
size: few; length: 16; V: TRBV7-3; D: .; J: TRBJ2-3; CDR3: CASSLTGDDGADTQYF; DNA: TGTGCCAGCAGCTTAACCGGGGACGATGGGGCAGATACGCAGTATTTT
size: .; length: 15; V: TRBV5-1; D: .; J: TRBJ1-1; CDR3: CASSPGPHLNTEAFF; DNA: TGCGCCAGCAGCCCGGGGCCACACCTGAACACTGAAGCTTTCTTT
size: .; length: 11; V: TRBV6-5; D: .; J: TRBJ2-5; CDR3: CASTADRRGYF; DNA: TGTGCCAGCACCGCAGACCGCCGTGGGTACTTC
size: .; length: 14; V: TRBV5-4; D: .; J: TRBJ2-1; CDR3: CASSPRGRYNEQFF; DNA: TGTGCCAGCAGCCCCAGGGGGAGGTACAATGAGCAGTTCTTC
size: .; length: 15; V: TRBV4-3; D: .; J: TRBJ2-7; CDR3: CASSQPGAGTYEQYF; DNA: TGCGCCAGCAGCCAACCAGGTGCCGGAACCTACGAGCAGTACTTC
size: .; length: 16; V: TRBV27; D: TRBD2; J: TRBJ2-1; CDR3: CASTLVAGARDNEQFF; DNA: TGTGCCAGCACTCTCGTAGCGGGGGCGAGGGACAATGAGCAGTTCTTC
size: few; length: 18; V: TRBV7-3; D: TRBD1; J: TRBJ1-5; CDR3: CASSPFDFTGEGTQPQHF; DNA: TGTGCCAGCAGCCCCTTTGACTTCACAGGGGAGGGTACTCAGCCCCAGCATTTT
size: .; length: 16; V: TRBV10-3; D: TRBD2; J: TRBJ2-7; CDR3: CAISEARVAGVYEQYF; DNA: TGTGCCATCAGTGAGGCCCGAGTAGCGGGAGTCTACGAGCAGTACTTC
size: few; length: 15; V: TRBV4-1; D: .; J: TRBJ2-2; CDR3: CASSQDQRNTGELFF; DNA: TGCGCCAGCAGCCAAGACCAGCGGAACACCGGGGAGCTGTTTTTT
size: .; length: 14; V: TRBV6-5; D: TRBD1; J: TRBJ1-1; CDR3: CASSFTGGNTEAFF; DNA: TGTGCCAGCAGTTTCACAGGGGGGAACACTGAAGCTTTCTTT
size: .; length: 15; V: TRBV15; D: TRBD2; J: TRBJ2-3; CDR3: CATSGGTSGPDTQYF; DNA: TGTGCCACCAGCGGCGGGACTAGCGGCCCTGATACGCAGTATTTT
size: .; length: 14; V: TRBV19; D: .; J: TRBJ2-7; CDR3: CASSIVLGHYEQYF; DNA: TGTGCCAGTAGTATCGTCTTGGGCCACTACGAGCAGTACTTC
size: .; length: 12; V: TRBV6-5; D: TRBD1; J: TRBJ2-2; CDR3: CASSDRAGELFF; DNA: TGTGCCAGCAGCGACAGGGCCGGGGAGCTGTTTTTT
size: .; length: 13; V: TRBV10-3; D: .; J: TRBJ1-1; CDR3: CAISAEGNTEAFF; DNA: TGTGCCATCAGTGCTGAAGGGAACACTGAAGCTTTCTTT
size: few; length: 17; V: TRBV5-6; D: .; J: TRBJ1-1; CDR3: CASSLRSAGIPNTEAFF; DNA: TGTGCCAGCAGCTTGCGATCCGCAGGGATCCCGAACACTGAAGCTTTCTTT
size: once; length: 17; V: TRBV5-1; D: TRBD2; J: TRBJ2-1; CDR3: CASSLGRLALIYNEQFF; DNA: TGCGCCAGCAGCTTGGGGAGACTAGCTCTCATATACAATGAGCAGTTCTTC
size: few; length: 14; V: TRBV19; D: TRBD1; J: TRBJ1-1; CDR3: CASQRTGGNTEAFF; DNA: TGTGCCAGTCAAAGGACAGGGGGGAACACTGAAGCTTTCTTT
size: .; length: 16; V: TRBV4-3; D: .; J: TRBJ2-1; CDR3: CASSQDLSGGGYEQFF; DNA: TGCGCCAGCAGCCAAGATCTTAGCGGAGGAGGGTATGAGCAGTTCTTC
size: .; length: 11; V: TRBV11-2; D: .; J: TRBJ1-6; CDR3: CASSLGSPLHF; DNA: TGTGCCAGCAGCTTGGGTTCACCCCTCCACTTT
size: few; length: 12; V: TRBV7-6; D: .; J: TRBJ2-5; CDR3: CASSLATETQYF; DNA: TGTGCCAGCAGCTTAGCGACGGAGACCCAGTACTTC
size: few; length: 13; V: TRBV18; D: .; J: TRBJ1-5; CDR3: CASSPDPNQPQHF; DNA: TGTGCCAGCTCACCGGATCCTAATCAGCCCCAGCATTTT
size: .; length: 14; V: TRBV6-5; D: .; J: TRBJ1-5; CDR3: CASSYRSNGQPQHF; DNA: TGTGCCAGCAGTTACCGATCGAACGGGCAGCCCCAGCATTTT
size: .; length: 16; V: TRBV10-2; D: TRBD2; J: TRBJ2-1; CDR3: CASNPGLADSLGEQFF; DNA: TGCGCCAGCAACCCGGGACTAGCGGATTCCTTAGGTGAGCAGTTCTTC
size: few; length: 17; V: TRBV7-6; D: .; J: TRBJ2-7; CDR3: CASSLSLSTGSEGEQYF; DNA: TGTGCCAGCAGCTTAAGCCTAAGTACAGGATCCGAGGGGGAGCAGTACTTC
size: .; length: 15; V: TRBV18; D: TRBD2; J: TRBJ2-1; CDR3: CASSRTSGYHNEQFF; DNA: TGTGCCAGCTCACGGACTAGCGGGTATCACAATGAGCAGTTCTTC
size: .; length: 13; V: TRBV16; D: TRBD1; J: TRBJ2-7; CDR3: CASSWDRGGEQYF; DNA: TGTGCCAGCAGCTGGGACAGGGGAGGGGAGCAGTACTTC
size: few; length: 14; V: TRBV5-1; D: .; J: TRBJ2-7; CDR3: CASSLDRMAYEQYF; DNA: TGCGCCAGCAGCTTGGATAGAATGGCCTACGAGCAGTACTTC
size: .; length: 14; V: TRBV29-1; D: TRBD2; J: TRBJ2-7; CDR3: CSVGREGQRNEQYF; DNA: TGCAGCGTTGGACGGGAGGGCCAGCGGAACGAGCAGTACTTC
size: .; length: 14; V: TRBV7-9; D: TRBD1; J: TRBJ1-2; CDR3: CASSQGTGGYGYTF; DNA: TGTGCCAGCAGCCAAGGGACAGGGGGCTATGGCTACACCTTC